These T cell receptor beta chains were read from a single sample in a study of OX40 agonist ivuxolimab in advanced cancers. The protocol was immunoSEQ multiplex PCR, while the TCRdb copy is restricted to in-frame clones and leaves out a portion. Among tens of thousands of clones listed, over 75% were seen once. The starting material was CD4+ or CD8+ T cells sorted from blood, obtained in a trial of the OX40 agonist ivuxolimab. The receptors originated from an adult with an advanced solid tumor such as melanoma, head and neck, liver or kidney cancer. Each CDR3 is given with its conserved first and last residue. The D gene is left open where the match is weak. Size values are once, few and many counts, or a class for expanded clones, and some rows have none.

>TRBJ1-1|TRBD1|TRBV7-9|-
TGTGCCAGCAGCCAAGGGGGCCTTCAGGGAAGAGCTTTCTTT
CASSQGGLQGRAFF
>TRBJ1-3|-|TRBV5-1|-
TGCGCCAGCGCGTCGTGGGCCCCCAGGACCGGAAACACCATATATTTT
CASASWAPRTGNTIYF
>TRBJ1-2|-|TRBV27|-
TGTGCCAGCAGGGGCCGGGTGGGCTATGGCTACACCTTC
CASRGRVGYGYTF
>TRBJ2-3|TRBD2|TRBV5-1|-
TGCGCCAGCAGCGGGAGCGGGAGTGCGTTTGATACGCAGTATTTT
CASSGSGSAFDTQYF
>TRBJ2-5|TRBD1|TRBV6-1|-
TGTGCCAGCAGTGACGCCGACAGGGAAGAGACCCAGTACTTC
CASSDADREETQYF
>TRBJ1-2|-|TRBV13|-
TGTGCCAGCAGCGCCGGGCAAGCTAACTATGGCTACACCTTC
CASSAGQANYGYTF
>TRBJ2-3|-|TRBV9|-
TGTGCCAGCAGCATAGGGGGGTATGGAGATACGCAGTATTTT
CASSIGGYGDTQYF
>TRBJ1-1|-|TRBV7-2|-
TGTGCCAGCAGCTTCGGACATATGAACACTGAAGCTTTCTTT
CASSFGHMNTEAFF
>TRBJ1-6|TRBD1|TRBV7-2|-
TGTGCCAGCAGCTTAGGGAGACAGGGAAATTCACCCCTCCACTTT
CASSLGRQGNSPLHF
>TRBJ2-7|TRBD2|TRBV4-1|-
TGCGCCAGCAGCCTAAGGACCGGAGGGCAGGGAGGGTACGAGCAGTACTTC
CASSLRTGGQGGYEQYF
>TRBJ1-5|-|TRBV5-8|-
TGTGCCAGCAGCTTGGCTTGGGCAGGGATTGGCAATCAGCCCCAGCATTTT
CASSLAWAGIGNQPQHF
>TRBJ2-2|TRBD2|TRBV2|-
TGTGCCAGCAGTGAAAGGCTCGGGAGGGCCCACGGGGAGCTGTTTTTT
CASSERLGRAHGELFF
>TRBJ2-1|TRBD2|TRBV19|few
TGTGCCAGTAGTATACGGGCGGGAGCCTACAATGAGCAGTTCTTC
CASSIRAGAYNEQFF
>TRBJ2-1|TRBD2|TRBV29-1|-
TGCAGCGATTTCATAGCGGGAGACAATGAGCAGTTCTTC
CSDFIAGDNEQFF
>TRBJ2-5|-|TRBV9|-
TGTGCCAGCAGCGCGGGGCTAGCAACTGAGACCCAGTACTTC
CASSAGLATETQYF
>TRBJ2-2|-|TRBV27|-
TGTGCCAGCAGTTTTGGCAGGCCGGCCGGGGAGCTGTTTTTT
CASSFGRPAGELFF
>TRBJ2-1|TRBD1|TRBV9|-
TGTGCCAGCAGCCTAATCTCAGGGGGAGAGCAGTTCTTC
CASSLISGGEQFF
>TRBJ1-6|-|TRBV30|-
TGTGCCTTCCGGGATCTTTATAATTCACCCCTCCACTTT
CAFRDLYNSPLHF
>TRBJ2-6|-|TRBV6-5|-
TGTGCCAGCAGTTACGGAGGGTACTCTGGGGCCAACGTCCTGACTTTC
CASSYGGYSGANVLTF
>TRBJ2-1|-|TRBV5-1|once
TGCGCCAGCAGCTCAAATACGGTAGTTATCAATGAGCAGTTCTTC
CASSSNTVVINEQFF
>TRBJ2-5|-|TRBV7-3|-
TGTGCCAGCAGCTTTAAAGGCGGAGAGACCCAGTACTTC
CASSFKGGETQYF
>TRBJ1-3|TRBD1|TRBV19|-
TGTGCCAGTAGTGTAACCGACAGGGACGGAAACACCATATATTTT
CASSVTDRDGNTIYF
>TRBJ2-5|-|TRBV27|-
TGTGCCACCCAGCGGAGGGGGCTACTCCAAGAGACCCAGTACTTC
CATQRRGLLQETQYF
>TRBJ2-7|-|TRBV15|-
TGTGCCACCAGCATCAAAAGCGGGTACGAGCAGTACTTC
CATSIKSGYEQYF
>TRBJ1-3|-|TRBV11-2|medium-sized
TGTGCCAGCAGCTTAGATTCAACAGAGACGACTAGCAGCATATATTTT
CASSLDSTETTSSIYF
>TRBJ2-7|TRBD2|TRBV18|-
TGTGCCAGCTCACCACCGCGGGGGGCTAAGGATGAGCAGTACTTC
CASSPPRGAKDEQYF
>TRBJ1-2|TRBD1|TRBV25-1|-
TGTGCCAGCAGTGGGGGACAGATCTATGGCTACACCTTC
CASSGGQIYGYTF
>TRBJ1-4|-|TRBV5-1|-
TGCGCCAGCTGCCCGGGACAACCGGATGAAAAACTGTTTTTT
CASCPGQPDEKLFF
>TRBJ1-1|-|TRBV6-5|few
TGTGCCAGTACTGGACACACTGAAGCTTTCTTT
CASTGHTEAFF
>TRBJ2-2|TRBD2|TRBV5-1|once
TGCGCCAGCAGCTCCCCGGGGGGGACCGGGGAGCTGTTTTTT
CASSSPGGTGELFF
>TRBJ2-5|-|TRBV20-1|-
TGCAGTGCTAGCGGACAAGAGACCCAGTACTTC
CSASGQETQYF
>TRBJ1-5|-|TRBV27|-
TGTGCCAGCAGCTCATATAGCGATCAGCCCCAGCATTTT
CASSSYSDQPQHF
>TRBJ2-3|TRBD2|TRBV7-9|once
TGTGCCAGCAGCTTAGTAAGGTCTACTAGCGGGGCTGGCACAGATACGCAGTATTTT
CASSLVRSTSGAGTDTQYF
>TRBJ1-4|-|TRBV7-9|-
TGTGCCAGCAAATACAGAGACGTTGAAAAACTGTTTTTT
CASKYRDVEKLFF
>TRBJ1-1|TRBD1|TRBV20-1|-
TGCAGTGCTGAAACAGGGGGCAGGGCTTTCTTT
CSAETGGRAFF
>TRBJ2-5|-|TRBV6-1|-
TGTGCCAGCAGTGAAAAGGGGGGGCCGGTTCCCCGTGGGGAGACCCAGTACTTC
CASSEKGGPVPRGETQYF
>TRBJ2-3|-|TRBV7-2|-
TGTGCCAGCAGCTTAGCGGGGGTCAGCACAGATACGCAGTATTTT
CASSLAGVSTDTQYF
>TRBJ2-3|-|TRBV5-1|-
TGCGCCAGCAGCACTCGGTCATTTGAAGCCTTTACGCAGTATTTT
CASSTRSFEAFTQYF
>TRBJ2-7|-|TRBV7-2|-
TGTGCCAGCAGCCCGGCGGCAGGGCCCTACGAGCAGTACTTC
CASSPAAGPYEQYF
>TRBJ2-5|-|TRBV18|-
TGTGCCAGCTCACCCCCGAACCACAGTCAAGAGACCCAGTACTTC
CASSPPNHSQETQYF
>TRBJ2-3|-|TRBV20-1|-
TGCAGTGCTCGGAGCACAGATACGCAGTATTTT
CSARSTDTQYF
>TRBJ2-7|-|TRBV7-2|-
TGTGCCAGCAGCTTCTCCCCAGGCTACGAGCAGTACTTC
CASSFSPGYEQYF
>TRBJ2-1|-|TRBV4-2|-
TGTGCCAGCAGCCTTTTCAGGGTTTCCTCCGTCACAGGTGAGCAGTTCTTC
CASSLFRVSSVTGEQFF
>TRBJ2-2|TRBD1|TRBV5-1|-
TGCGCCAGCAGCCCAACGGACAGGGCGACCGGGGAGCTGTTTTTT
CASSPTDRATGELFF
>TRBJ1-2|-|TRBV11-2|-
TGTGCCAGCAGCCCTAATGCTGCGGGGGGTTATGGCTACACCTTC
CASSPNAAGGYGYTF
>TRBJ2-7|TRBD1|TRBV2|few
TGTGCCAGCAGTGGATTTTCCCGGGACAGGTATTACGAGCAGTACTTC
CASSGFSRDRYYEQYF
>TRBJ1-1|-|TRBV6-5|-
TGTGCCAGCAGTTACAGGGGAGGGGGCACTGAAGCTTTCTTT
CASSYRGGGTEAFF
>TRBJ1-1|-|TRBV18|-
TGTGCCAGCTCACCTACAGCGAACACCGAAGCTTTCTTT
CASSPTANTEAFF
>TRBJ1-2|TRBD1|TRBV6-6|-
TGTGCCACCGAGGACAGGGGTTTCCCGGCAAGGGGCTACACCTTC
CATEDRGFPARGYTF
>TRBJ2-7|TRBD2|TRBV4-2|-
TGTGCCAGCAGCCAAGTCTCTCTAGCGGGAGTAAACGAGCAGTACTTC
CASSQVSLAGVNEQYF